This TCR beta chain originates from a study of CD8+CD57+ T cells in acquired aplastic anemia. The study profiled TCR beta VDJ and CDR3 using genomic DNA as template. Via MiXCR, TCRdb re-called the reads, giving one row per CDR3 protein. Found here are almost 20,000 distinct CDR3 sequences, 40% of them singletons; the top ten hold around 87%. Sequencing was done on patients that had shown CD8+CD57+ cell expansion by flow cytometry. As an additional measure, CD8+CD57+ effector memory cells were sequenced from a sixth of the 12 patients. Study conclusions and caveats: Patients shared just under 30 CD8+ CDR3 sequences with controls. Among patients, total CD4+ and CD8+ pools exceeded CD8+CD57+ cells in diversity.

Comment on this clonotype: Its specificity is unknown.

The V gene's germline CDR1 is SGHVS and CDR2 FQNEAQ. The CDR3 consists of 16 residues. V lost 5 bases, J lost 5 bases, and 9 bases stayed unmatched. This receptor was obtained from a human donor with aplastic anemia. Sequencing used CD8+CD57+ T cells sorted from PBMCs. This sample's subset: bead-enriched CD8+CD57+ effector memory T cells from SAA patients. The rearrangement links TRBV7-8 to TRBJ2-1; 10 positions match TRBD2. The CDR3, as DNA: TGTGCCAGCAGCCCTCATCTAGCGGGAGATAACAATGAGCAGTTCTTC. Translated: CASSPHLAGDNNEQFF.